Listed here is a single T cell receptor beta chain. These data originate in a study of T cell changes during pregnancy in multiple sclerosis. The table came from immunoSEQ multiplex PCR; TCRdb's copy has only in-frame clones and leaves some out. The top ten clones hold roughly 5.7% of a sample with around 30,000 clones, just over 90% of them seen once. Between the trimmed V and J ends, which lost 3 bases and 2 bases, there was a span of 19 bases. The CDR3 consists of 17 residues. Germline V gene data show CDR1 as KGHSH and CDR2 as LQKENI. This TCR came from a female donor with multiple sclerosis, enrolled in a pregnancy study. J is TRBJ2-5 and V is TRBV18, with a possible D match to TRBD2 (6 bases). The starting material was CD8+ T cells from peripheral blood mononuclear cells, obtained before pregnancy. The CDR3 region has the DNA TGTGCCAGCTCACCGGGCCTGGGAGCGGGCATTCAAGAGACCCAGTACTTC. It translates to CASSPGLGAGIQETQYF.